This TCR beta chain was sequenced in a study of vaccination effects on CD4 cells after COVID-19. CDR3 length equals 14 residues. V was pared by 4 bases and J by 2 bases, with 4 bases of the junction left unmatched. Germline CDR1 and CDR2: MNHNY and SVGAGI (reference sequence). Viral peptide pool expansion of antigen-specific CD4+ T cells preceded sequencing in the ViraFEST assay. Around day 10 of culture, CD4+ T cells were separated out. Having tested negative for nucleocapsid antibodies, the vaccine recipients showed no prior SARS-CoV-2 infection. The researchers cultured some 2 million PBMC per well with approximately 9.1 IU/ml IL-2 and roughly 10 ug/ml peptides. A half-medium replacement with IL-2 medium was carried out on days 3 and 7. A word on this clone: No antigen is known for it.

Repertoires were generated with immunoSEQ multiplex PCR, while TCRdb's copy carries only in-frame clones and drops some. Of fewer than 40,000 clones listed, approximately 70% are singletons. The rearrangement joins TRBV6-6 to TRBJ1-1; 7 nucleotides line up with TRBD1. This specimen consisted of CD4+ T cells from PBMCs cultured with SARS-CoV-2 spike peptides, obtained before COVID-19 vaccination. The receptor was derived from a human donor who received a COVID-19 vaccine. The CDR3 sequence: CASSSGTANTEAFF. In nucleotides, the CDR3 is TGTGCCAGCAGTTCCGGGACAGCAAACACTGAAGCTTTCTTT.